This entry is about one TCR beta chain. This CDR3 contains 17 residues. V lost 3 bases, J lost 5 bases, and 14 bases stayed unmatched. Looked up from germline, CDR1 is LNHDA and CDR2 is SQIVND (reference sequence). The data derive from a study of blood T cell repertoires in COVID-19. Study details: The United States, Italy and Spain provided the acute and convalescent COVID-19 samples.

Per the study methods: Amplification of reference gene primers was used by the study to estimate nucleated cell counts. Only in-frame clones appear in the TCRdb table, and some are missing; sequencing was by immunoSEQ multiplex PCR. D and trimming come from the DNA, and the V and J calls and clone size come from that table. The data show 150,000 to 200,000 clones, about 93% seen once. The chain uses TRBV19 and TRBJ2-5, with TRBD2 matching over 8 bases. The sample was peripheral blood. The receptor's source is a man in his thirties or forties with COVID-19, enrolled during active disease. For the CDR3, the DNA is TGTGCCAGTAGTATCAAAGGTGGGGGACTAGTAATGGAGACCCAGTACTTC. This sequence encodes CASSIKGGGLVMETQYF.